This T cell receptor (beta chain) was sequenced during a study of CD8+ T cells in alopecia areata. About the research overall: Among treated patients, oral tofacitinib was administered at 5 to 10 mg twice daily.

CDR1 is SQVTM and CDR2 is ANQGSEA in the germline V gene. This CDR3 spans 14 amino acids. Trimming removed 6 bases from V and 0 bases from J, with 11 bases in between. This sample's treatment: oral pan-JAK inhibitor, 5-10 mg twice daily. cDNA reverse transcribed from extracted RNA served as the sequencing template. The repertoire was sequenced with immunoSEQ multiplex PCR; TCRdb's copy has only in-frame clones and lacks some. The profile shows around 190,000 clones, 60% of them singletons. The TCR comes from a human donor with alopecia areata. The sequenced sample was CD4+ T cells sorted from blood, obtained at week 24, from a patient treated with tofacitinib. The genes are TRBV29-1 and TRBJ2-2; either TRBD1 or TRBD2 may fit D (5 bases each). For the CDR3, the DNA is TGCAGCGTAACCGGGACCGCGAACACCGGGGAGCTGTTTTTT. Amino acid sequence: CSVTGTANTGELFF.